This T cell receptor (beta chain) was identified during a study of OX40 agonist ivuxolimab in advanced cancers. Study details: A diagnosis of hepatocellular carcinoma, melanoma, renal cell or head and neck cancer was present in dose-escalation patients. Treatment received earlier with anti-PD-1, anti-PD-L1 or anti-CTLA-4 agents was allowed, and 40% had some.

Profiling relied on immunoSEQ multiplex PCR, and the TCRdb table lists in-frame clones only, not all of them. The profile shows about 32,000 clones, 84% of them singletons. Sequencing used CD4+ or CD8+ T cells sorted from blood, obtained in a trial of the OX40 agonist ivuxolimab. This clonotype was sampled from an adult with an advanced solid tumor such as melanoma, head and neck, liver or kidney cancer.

Here the CDR3 reads CAAEEEGNQPQHF. The CDR3, as DNA: TGTGCTGCAGAAGAAGAAGGCAATCAGCCCCAGCATTTT. This chain joins TRBV28 and TRBJ1-5; D unclear. This CDR3 has 13 residues. The V gene's germline CDR1 is MDHEN and CDR2 SYDVKM.